These 8 T cell receptor beta chains originate from one sample sequenced in a study of vaccination and CD4 T cells after COVID-19. The treatment: approximately 9-day PBMC culture with coronavirus spike peptide pools or control peptides (ViraFEST assay). Researchers used the Oncomine TCR Beta short-read assay to sequence DNA from cultured CD4+ T cells. TCRdb used MiXCR to reprocess the PCR reads, holding one entry per CDR3 protein. The sample records thousands of distinct CDR3 sequences, around 80% being singletons. Which antigens these TCRs recognize remains unknown. The sequencing input was CD4+ T cells from blood, cultured in vitro. The receptors shown here come from a human donor who had recovered from COVID-19.

The sample holds one count of this clonotype. The chain carries TRBV19 and TRBJ1-1; no clear D. V was clipped by 3 bases and J by 3 bases, with 5 bases between them. The CDR3 covers 12 residues. The germline V gene encodes CDR1 LNHDA and CDR2 SQIVND (reference sequence). CDR3 nucleotide sequence: TGTGCCAGTAGTATTAGGGACACTGAAGCTTTCTTT. Translation gives CASSIRDTEAFF.

The V call is TRBV19, the J call TRBJ2-3; D not resolved. Trimming removed 0 bases at V and 1 base at J, with 8 bases between. This CDR3 has 15 amino acids. Germline-derived CDR1 and CDR2 are LNHDA and SQIVND (reference sequence). CDR3 region: CASSIDSAGTDTQYF. DNA for the CDR3: TGTGCCAGTAGTATAGACTCTGCCGGCACAGATACGCAGTATTTT.

The V call is TRBV7-9, the J call TRBJ1-5; D unclear. Germline V gives CDR1 SEHNR, CDR2 FQNEAQ (reference sequence). V was trimmed by 5 bases and J by 0 bases, leaving 11 bases between them. The CDR3 sequence is 15 residues long. The CDR3 here is CASSHSSYSNQPQHF. The CDR3 coding sequence is TGTGCCAGCAGCCACAGCAGTTATAGCAATCAGCCCCAGCATTTT. The full variable domain, with the rest looked up from reference TRBV7-9 and TRBJ1-5, is DTGVSQNPRHKITKRGQNVTFRCDPISEHNRLYWYRQTLGQGPEFLTYFQNEAQLEKSRLLSDRFSAERPKGSFSTLEIQRTEQGDSAMYLCASSHSSYSNQPQHFGDGTRLSIL.

The rearrangement uses TRBV25-1 and TRBJ1-1, with a weak D call TRBD1 (5 bases). The CDR3 consists of 20 residues. The ends were cut back, 3 bases at V and 3 bases at J, with 29 bases in the middle. The germline V gene encodes CDR1 MGHDK and CDR2 SYGVNS. The CDR3 loop is CASSEGFSGKGWGWDTEAFF. CDR3 DNA: TGTGCCAGCAGTGAGGGATTTTCAGGGAAGGGGTGGGGATGGGACACTGAAGCTTTCTTT.

CDR3 nucleotides: TGTGCCAGCAGTGAGACCCCCTCGGGGGGCGCAGGGGGCTACACCTTC. This sequence encodes CASSETPSGGAGGYTF. The chain has TRBV12-3 or TRBV12-4 and TRBJ1-2; weak D call: TRBD1 (6 bases). The V end was cut by 5 bases, the J end by 8 bases, with 24 bases between. There are 16 residues in the CDR3.

This chain uses TRBV7-3 with TRBJ2-7; D is uncertain. CDR1 and CDR2 from the germline V gene are SGHTA and FQGTGA. V shed 8 bases and J shed 3 bases, with 8 bases lying between them. The CDR3 is 11 amino acids. The CDR3 DNA follows: TGTGCCAGCGGGATCATCTACGAGCAGTACTTC. Protein: CASGIIYEQYF. The full variable domain, completed using reference TRBV7-3 and TRBJ2-7, is GAGVSQTPSNKVTEKGKYVELRCDPISGHTALYWYRQSLGQGPEFLIYFQGTGAADDSGLPNDRFFAVRPEGSVSTLKIQRTERGDSAVYLCASGIIYEQYFGPGTRLTVT.

This chain links TRBV6-1 with TRBJ1-6; D ambiguous. Trimming removed 0 bases at V and 10 bases at J, with 4 bases between. The CDR3 is 12 amino acids. The V gene's germline CDR1 is MNHNS and CDR2 SASEGT. The CDR3 nucleotides are TGTGCCAGCAGTGAAGCGCGATCACCCCTCCACTTT. Translating gives CASSEARSPLHF.

The J gene is TRBJ1-2, the V gene TRBV24-1, with a possible D match to TRBD1 (5 bases). Germline V gives CDR1 KGHDR, CDR2 SFDVKD. V was cut by 4 bases and J by 4 bases, with 18 bases left in between. This CDR3 has 16 amino acids. In DNA form, the CDR3 reads TGTGCCACCAGTGACATGGGCCCTTCGACAGTCTATGGCTACACCTTC. The encoded protein is CATSDMGPSTVYGYTF.